This TCR beta chain was captured by sequencing in a study of blood T cell repertoires in COVID-19. About the research overall: Nucleic acid was either cDNA or gDNA, and it came from T cells, B-cell-depleted T cells, or PBMCs.

Germline loops: CDR1 LGHNA, CDR2 YNFKEQ. The CDR3 spans 15 residues. Trimming removed 2 bases at V and 0 bases at J, with 11 bases between. Using immunoSEQ multiplex PCR, the repertoire was profiled, and TCRdb retains in-frame clones only, with some absent. The profile covers about 220,000 clones, with approximately 80% appearing a single time and about 3.7% taken by the ten largest. In Cohort 3, a recovered donor had either two negative PCRs, clearance, or symptom resolution. The receptor's source is a woman between 55 and 75 years old who had recovered from COVID-19. The V gene is TRBV4-2, the J gene TRBJ2-7; D may be TRBD1 (6 bases). Sequenced material: PBMCs or T cells enriched from blood (not recorded which). The CDR3, as DNA: TGTGCCAGCAGCCAACGAGGGACAAGCTCCTACGAGCAGTACTTC. It codes for CASSQRGTSSYEQYF.